The 9 T cell receptor beta chains below all came from one sample that was sequenced in a study of graft-versus-host responses after intestinal transplantation. Profiling relied on immunoSEQ multiplex PCR, and the TCRdb table lists in-frame clones only, not all of them. The sample records approximately 13,000 clones, approximately 36% being singletons. Co-plating was performed using around 200,000 CFSE-labeled responder cells and around 200,000 irradiated, violet-dye-labeled stimulator cells. The sample here was alloreactive CD8+ T cells from a mixed lymphocyte reaction culture, taken before intestinal transplant. Specified subset: CFSE-low proliferating T cells sorted from approximately 6-day pre-transplant mixed lymphocyte reaction (GvH or HvG direction). The receptors were sampled from a human patient who received an intestinal transplant.

By proportion, this clone is medium-sized. The CDR3 here is CASSLAASYEQYF. For the CDR3, the DNA is TGTGCCAGCAGTTTAGCGGCCTCCTACGAGCAGTACTTC. The chain recombines TRBV27 with TRBJ2-7; D not resolved. The CDR3 covers 13 residues. The ends were cut back, 2 bases at V and 0 bases at J, with 5 bases in the middle. The V gene's germline CDR1 is MNHEY and CDR2 SMNVEV (reference sequence).

The J gene is TRBJ2-1, the V gene TRBV7-9; D perhaps matches TRBD1 (5 bases). Per the germline V gene, CDR1 is SEHNR and CDR2 is FQNEAQ (reference sequence). Deletions cut 6 bases from V and 3 bases from J, with 12 bases between. The CDR3 consists of 14 residues. Here the CDR3 DNA reads TGTGCCAGCAGTCGGCCGGACAACTACAATGAGCAGTTCTTC. This encodes CASSRPDNYNEQFF.

This clone was seen a few times. The chain uses TRBV10-1 and TRBJ2-7, with D unclear. The CDR3 spans 12 residues. Germline V gene lookup returns CDR1 WNHNN and CDR2 SYGVQD (reference sequence). The V end was cut by 4 bases, the J end by 5 bases, with 9 bases between. For the CDR3, the DNA is TGCGCCAGCAGTGGGGCCCTCCACGAGCAGTACTTC. The encoded protein is CASSGALHEQYF.

The chain uses TRBV27 and TRBJ2-1; 7 positions agree with TRBD2. The V segment lost 4 bases and the J segment 7 bases; nucleotides outside the gene matches: 10. Germline V gene sequence: CDR1 MNHEY, CDR2 SMNVEV (reference sequence). CDR3 length: 15 residues. CDR3 residues: CASSWGGPIQNEQFF. CDR3 DNA sequence: TGTGCCAGCAGTTGGGGGGGACCGATTCAAAATGAGCAGTTCTTC.

The chain employs TRBV10-1 and TRBJ2-7; D gene ambiguous. CDR1 is WNHNN and CDR2 is SYGVQD in the germline V gene (reference sequence). V gave up 8 bases and J gave up 2 bases, with 10 bases separating them. CDR3 length: 12 amino acids. The CDR3 loop reads CASQDEAYEQYF. CDR3 coding DNA: TGCGCCAGCCAAGACGAGGCCTACGAGCAGTACTTC.

This clone has a handful of counts. V and J are TRBV27 and TRBJ2-7; unclear D gene. The CDR3 spans 12 residues. V dropped 6 bases and J dropped 4 bases, with 10 bases sitting between them. Germline values: CDR1 MNHEY, CDR2 SMNVEV (reference sequence). The DNA of the CDR3 is TGTGCCAGCAGCCTCGACGGTTACGAGCAGTACTTC. As protein: CASSLDGYEQYF.

This clone was counted only a few times. V gene TRBV21-1 combines with J gene TRBJ2-7; TRBD2 is the table's D call and was not checked against the DNA. TRBV21-1 is classified as a pseudogene. This CDR3 is 21 amino acids long. CDR3 nucleotide sequence: TGTGCCAGCAGCAAAGTTGTAGGAGGTTCGTCAGGGAGGAAGAGCTCCTACGAGCAGTACTTC. Its protein product is CASSKVVGGSSGRKSSYEQYF.

This clone was recorded a few times. The V gene is TRBV19, the J gene TRBJ2-1; unclear D gene. CDR1 is LNHDA, CDR2 SQIVND, per germline (reference sequence). The CDR3 extends over 13 amino acids. V lost 2 bases, J lost 8 bases, and 10 bases lay in between. Here the CDR3 DNA reads TGTGCCAGTAGTATATTTATGAGTTATGAGCAGTTCTTC. Translation: CASSIFMSYEQFF.

This chain connects TRBV9 to TRBJ1-4; D call uncertain. The CDR3 is 17 residues long. V lost 4 bases and J 4 bases, leaving 20 bases between the germline ends. Germline V gene lookup returns CDR1 SGDLS and CDR2 YYNGEE. The CDR3 DNA reads as TGTGCCAGCAGCCTACTCTGGCCATCCATACATAATGAAAAACTGTTTTTT. It encodes CASSLLWPSIHNEKLFF.